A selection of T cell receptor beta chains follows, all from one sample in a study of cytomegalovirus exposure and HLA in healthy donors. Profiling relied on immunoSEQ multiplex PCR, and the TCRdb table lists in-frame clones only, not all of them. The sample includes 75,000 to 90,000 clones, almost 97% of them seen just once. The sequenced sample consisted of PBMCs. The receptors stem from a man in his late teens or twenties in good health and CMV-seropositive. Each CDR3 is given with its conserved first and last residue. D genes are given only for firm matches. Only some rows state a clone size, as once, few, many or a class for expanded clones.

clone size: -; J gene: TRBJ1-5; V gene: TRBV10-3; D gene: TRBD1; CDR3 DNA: TGTGCCATCAGTGCGTGGAGGGACAGTCAGCCCCAGCATTTT; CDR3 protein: CAISAWRDSQPQHF
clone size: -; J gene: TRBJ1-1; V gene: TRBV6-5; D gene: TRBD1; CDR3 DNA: TGTGCCAGCAGAGCCCGGGACAGGGGAGTTTTCTTT; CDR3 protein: CASRARDRGVFF
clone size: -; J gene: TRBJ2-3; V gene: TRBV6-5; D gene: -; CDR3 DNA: TGTGCCAGCAGCCGTAACAGGGCAACAGATACGCAGTATTTT; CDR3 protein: CASSRNRATDTQYF
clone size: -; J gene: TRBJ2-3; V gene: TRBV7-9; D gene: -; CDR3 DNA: TGTGCCAGCAGCCAGTCCGTGGGGCCCTTGGGAGATACGCAGTATTTT; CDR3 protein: CASSQSVGPLGDTQYF
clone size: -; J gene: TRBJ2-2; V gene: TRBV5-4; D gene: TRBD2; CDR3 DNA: TGTGCCAGCAGCCGGACTAGCGGTTACTTCGGGGAGCTGTTTTTT; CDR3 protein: CASSRTSGYFGELFF
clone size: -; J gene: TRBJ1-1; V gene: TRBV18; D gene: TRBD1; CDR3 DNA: TGTGCCAGCTCACCAACGGCAGGGGGGAACACTGAAGCTTTCTTT; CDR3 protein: CASSPTAGGNTEAFF
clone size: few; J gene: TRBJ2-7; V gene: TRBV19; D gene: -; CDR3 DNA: TGTGCCAGTAGTACAGGGCGGAACTACGAGCAGTACTTC; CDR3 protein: CASSTGRNYEQYF
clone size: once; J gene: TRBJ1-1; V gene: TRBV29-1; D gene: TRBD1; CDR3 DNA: TGCAGCGGGGGGACAGGGCCAACTGAAGCTTTCTTT; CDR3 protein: CSGGTGPTEAFF
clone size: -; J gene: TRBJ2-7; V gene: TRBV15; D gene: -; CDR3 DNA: TGTGCCACCAGCAGAGATTCCGAGGTCCGCGAGCAGTACTTC; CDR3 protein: CATSRDSEVREQYF
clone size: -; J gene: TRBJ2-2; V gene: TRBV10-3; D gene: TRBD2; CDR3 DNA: TGTGCCATCAGTGAGTCTTGGCTAGCGGAGAACACCGGGGAGCTGTTTTTT; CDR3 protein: CAISESWLAENTGELFF
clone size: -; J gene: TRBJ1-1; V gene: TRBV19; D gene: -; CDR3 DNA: TGTGCCAGTAACGGAGGGATCACTGAAGCTTTCTTT; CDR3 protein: CASNGGITEAFF
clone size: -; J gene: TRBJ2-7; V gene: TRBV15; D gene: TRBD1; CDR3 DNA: TGTGCCACCAGCAAAGGCCGACAGGGTCCCTACGAGCAGTACTTC; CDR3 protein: CATSKGRQGPYEQYF
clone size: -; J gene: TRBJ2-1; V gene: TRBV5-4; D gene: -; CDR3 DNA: TGTGCCAGCAGCTTGGGGTCCAGGCCAGGGGAGTTCTTC; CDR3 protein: CASSLGSRPGEFF
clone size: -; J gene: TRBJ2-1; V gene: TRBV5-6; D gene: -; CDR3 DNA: TGTGCCAGCAGCCATCTTAGCTCCTACAATGAGCAGTTCTTC; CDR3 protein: CASSHLSSYNEQFF
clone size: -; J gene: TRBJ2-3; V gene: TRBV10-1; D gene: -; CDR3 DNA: TGCGCCAGCAGGGGCACCAACACAGATACGCAGTATTTT; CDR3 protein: CASRGTNTDTQYF
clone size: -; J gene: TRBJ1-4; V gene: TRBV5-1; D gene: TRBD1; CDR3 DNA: TGCGCCAGCAGGAAACAGGGGGCTGTAAATGAAAAACTGTTTTTT; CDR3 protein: CASRKQGAVNEKLFF